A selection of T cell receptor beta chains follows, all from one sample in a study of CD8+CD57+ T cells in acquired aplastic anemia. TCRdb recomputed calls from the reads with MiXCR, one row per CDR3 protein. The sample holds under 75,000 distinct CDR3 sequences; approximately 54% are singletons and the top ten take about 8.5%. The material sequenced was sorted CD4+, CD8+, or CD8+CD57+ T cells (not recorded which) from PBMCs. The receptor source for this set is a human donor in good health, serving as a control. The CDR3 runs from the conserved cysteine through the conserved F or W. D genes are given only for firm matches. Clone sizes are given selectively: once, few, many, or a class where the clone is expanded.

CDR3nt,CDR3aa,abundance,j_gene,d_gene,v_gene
TGCAGTGCGAGTTCGGGGTCCTATAATTCACCCCTCCACTTT,CSASSGSYNSPLHF,NA,TRBJ1-6,NA,TRBV20-1
TGTGCCAGCAGCGTGGGGGGGGCCACCGAGTATGAGACCCAGTACTTC,CASSVGGATEYETQYF,NA,TRBJ2-5,NA,TRBV9
TGTGCCAGCAGCGTGTCGGGACTAGTCTACGAGCAGTACTTC,CASSVSGLVYEQYF,many,TRBJ2-7,TRBD2,TRBV9
TGTGCCACCAGTGGGAACAGCGGGAGCTCAGATACGCAGTATTTT,CATSGNSGSSDTQYF,NA,TRBJ2-3,TRBD2,TRBV24-1
NA,CASSEVGYGYTFGSGTRAYEQYF,NA,TRBJ2-5,NA,TRBV2
TGTGCCAGCAGTTGGACAGACAGGGGCACTGAAGCTTTCTTT,CASSWTDRGTEAFF,many,TRBJ1-1,TRBD1,TRBV6-6
TGTGCCAGCAGCGGAGAGATGAGCTCCTACGAGCAGTACTTC,CASSGEMSSYEQYF,few,TRBJ2-7,NA,TRBV9
TGTGCCAGCAGACGTAAGGGCACAGATACGCAGTATTTT,CASRRKGTDTQYF,many,TRBJ2-3,NA,TRBV4-2
TGTGCCAGCAGCTTCAAAAAAGTTGGAAACACCATATATTTT,CASSFKKVGNTIYF,NA,TRBJ1-3,NA,TRBV7-8
TGCAGCGTTGAAGTGGGGGGGCTGGACGTAGATCATCAGCCCCAGCATTTT,CSVEVGGLDVDHQPQHF,NA,TRBJ1-5,NA,TRBV29-1
TGTGCCAGCCGAGCGGGGAGCGGGACAGATACGCAGTATTTT,CASRAGSGTDTQYF,NA,TRBJ2-3,TRBD2,TRBV2
TGTGCCACCAGCTCCGACAGGGGGCGTCCAGGTTCCTATGGCTACACCTTC,CATSSDRGRPGSYGYTF,many,TRBJ1-2,TRBD1,TRBV24-1
TGTGCCAGCAGCGTAGCGCAGGGGAGCTACACCTTC,CASSVAQGSYTF,NA,TRBJ1-2,NA,TRBV9
TGTGCCACCAGCAGACCAGCACAGGGGGATACGCAGTATTTT,CATSRPAQGDTQYF,NA,TRBJ2-3,TRBD1,TRBV15
TGTGCCAGCAGCTGGGGTGGTGAGCAGTTCTTC,CASSWGGEQFF,NA,TRBJ2-1,NA,TRBV7-9
TGTGCCAGCAGTTTGGACAGGGCTTACGAAAAACCGTTTTTT,CASSLDRAYEKPFF,NA,TRBJ1-4,TRBD1,TRBV12-3/TRBV12-4
TGTGCCAGCAGCTTATATGCAGGGATCTTTACTTTCTTT,CASSLYAGIFTFF,many,TRBJ1-1,NA,TRBV7-9
TGTGCCATCAGTGAGGCGAACGGTAATGGGGCTTTCTTT,CAISEANGNGAFF,NA,TRBJ1-1,NA,TRBV10-3
TGTGCCAGCAGTACAAGCGAAATAGATACGCAGTATTTT,CASSTSEIDTQYF,many,TRBJ2-3,NA,TRBV6-6
TGTGCCAGCACGGAACAGGGCCTTGGCGAGCAGTACTTC,CASTEQGLGEQYF,once,TRBJ2-7,NA,TRBV2
TGTGCCAGTATCATGACTTACGCGAACACCGGGGAGCTGTTTTTT,CASIMTYANTGELFF,medium-sized,TRBJ2-2,NA,TRBV19
TGTGCCAGCAGTGAAGGGGGGGACAGGGTAACCTACGAGCAGTACTTC,CASSEGGDRVTYEQYF,many,TRBJ2-7,TRBD1,TRBV6-1
TGTGCCAGCAGTGAAGGAGAGGGGGCCGATGAGCAGTTCTTC,CASSEGEGADEQFF,NA,TRBJ2-1,TRBD1,TRBV6-1
TGTGCCAGCAGCTCGACAGGGTTGGGGACCCAGTACTTC,CASSSTGLGTQYF,NA,TRBJ2-5,TRBD1,TRBV7-3
TGCGCCAGCAGTGAAGGTGTGTGGCAGCCCCAGCATTTT,CASSEGVWQPQHF,NA,TRBJ1-5,NA,TRBV10-2
TGTGCCAGCAGCTTAGTCGGGGCACAAGCTTTCTTT,CASSLVGAQAFF,once,TRBJ1-1,NA,TRBV7-2
TGCAGCGTTGAATCTACAGGCGGACCCCAGCATTTT,CSVESTGGPQHF,NA,TRBJ1-5,NA,TRBV29-1
TGTGCCGGCAGGCGTACGGGACGATTCTTGAGGGGTTACGAGCAGTACTTC,CAGRRTGRFLRGYEQYF,once,TRBJ2-7,NA,TRBV2
TGCAGCGTTGTAGGGGAGCCTGCGACAGATACGCAGTATTTT,CSVVGEPATDTQYF,NA,TRBJ2-3,NA,TRBV29-1
TGTGCCAGCACCACAGGTACTGAAGCTTTCTTT,CASTTGTEAFF,NA,TRBJ1-1,NA,TRBV25-1
TGTGCCAGCAGCTTAAAGGGAACAGGGGGCGTGACGGGCTACACCTTC,CASSLKGTGGVTGYTF,NA,TRBJ1-2,TRBD1,TRBV25-1
TGCGCCAGCAGCTTGATCTCACAGGGGGCTGACGAGCAGTACTTC,CASSLISQGADEQYF,NA,TRBJ2-7,TRBD1,TRBV5-1
TGTGCCAGCAGCTTAGCCGGGACTAGCGTCCAAGAGACCCAGTACTTC,CASSLAGTSVQETQYF,NA,TRBJ2-5,TRBD2,TRBV7-6
TGTGCCAGTTTAGGGCAGGGCAACACTGAAGCTTTCTTT,CASLGQGNTEAFF,NA,TRBJ1-1,NA,TRBV19
TGTGCCAGCAGCCGACCGGGCCCCAATGAGCAGTTCTTC,CASSRPGPNEQFF,few,TRBJ2-1,NA,TRBV7-2
TGTGCCAGTAGTACCAAGCAGGGGAGAAGCAATCAGCCCCAGCATTTT,CASSTKQGRSNQPQHF,NA,TRBJ1-5,NA,TRBV19
TGCAGCGTCGCCCTCGGGGAAGGAAACTATGGCTACACCTTC,CSVALGEGNYGYTF,few,TRBJ1-2,NA,TRBV29-1
TGTGCCAGCGCCCACAGGGGTGGAATTAATTCACCCCTCCACTTT,CASAHRGGINSPLHF,NA,TRBJ1-6,TRBD1,TRBV2
TGCGCCAGCAGTGAGTCGACAGGCAATGAGCAGTTCTTC,CASSESTGNEQFF,medium-sized,TRBJ2-1,NA,TRBV10-1
TGTGCCAGCAGTTACGGGCGGGAGTGGGGCGAGCAGTACTTC,CASSYGREWGEQYF,many,TRBJ2-7,TRBD2,TRBV6-5
TGTGCCAGCAGCTTAACCCTCGTCAATGAGCAGTTCTTC,CASSLTLVNEQFF,NA,TRBJ2-1,NA,TRBV7-6
TGTGCCAGCACCACCTTACGGGCTGCTGAGCAGTTCTTC,CASTTLRAAEQFF,once,TRBJ2-1,NA,TRBV25-1
TGTGCCAGCAGCGTGGGCGCGGATACGCAGTATTTT,CASSVGADTQYF,NA,TRBJ2-3,NA,TRBV7-2
TGTGCCAGCAGCTCGGGTGGGAGTCAGCCCCAGCATTTT,CASSSGGSQPQHF,many,TRBJ1-5,NA,TRBV7-6
TGTGCCAGCAGCCCGACTAGCGGGGCACAAACCCTCCAAGAGACCCAGTACTTC,CASSPTSGAQTLQETQYF,NA,TRBJ2-5,TRBD2,TRBV25-1
TGCAGTGCTAGGTGGCTGAGTAGCACAGATACGCAGTATTTT,CSARWLSSTDTQYF,once,TRBJ2-3,NA,TRBV20-1
TGTGCCAGCAGCGTAGGACTAGCGGGGGCGTCCTACGAGCAGTACTTC,CASSVGLAGASYEQYF,NA,TRBJ2-7,TRBD2,TRBV9
TGTGCCAGCAGCTTGGTTGGGGGACCGAACACCGGGGAGCTGTTTTTT,CASSLVGGPNTGELFF,NA,TRBJ2-2,NA,TRBV5-5
TGCAGCGTTGCCTCGGGGGATCGCTACACCTTC,CSVASGDRYTF,NA,TRBJ1-2,NA,TRBV29-1
TGTGCCAGCAGCTTCTCAGGGAACACTGAGGCTTTCTTT,CASSFSGNTEAFF,NA,TRBJ1-1,NA,TRBV11-3
TGTGCCAGCAGTTCGAGGGTGGGGGACCAGTACTTC,CASSSRVGDQYF,many,TRBJ2-7,NA,TRBV12-3/TRBV12-4
TGTGCCAGCACCCACAGGGATCAAGAGACCCAGTACTTC,CASTHRDQETQYF,NA,TRBJ2-5,NA,TRBV10-3
TGTGCCACCAGCAGTTTACTAGCGGGGAGCACAGATACGCAGTATTTT,CATSSLLAGSTDTQYF,NA,TRBJ2-3,TRBD2,TRBV15
TGTGCCAACAGTCCGACAGGGGCGGGGAATGAGCAGTCCTTC,CANSPTGAGNEQSF,few,TRBJ2-1,TRBD1,TRBV24-1
TGCAGTGCTAGAGATGTAGGGCTTCAAGAGACCCAGTACTTC,CSARDVGLQETQYF,many,TRBJ2-5,NA,TRBV20-1
TGTGCCACCAGCAGCGGACTAGCGGGAGCCTACGAGCAGTACTTC,CATSSGLAGAYEQYF,NA,TRBJ2-7,TRBD2,TRBV15
TGTGCCAGCAGCTTAATGTACCGTGGGGAAGAGGGTCAGTACTTC,CASSLMYRGEEGQYF,many,TRBJ2-7,NA,TRBV11-2
TGTGCCAGCAGTTACTCTGAAGAGGATGAGCAGTTCTTC,CASSYSEEDEQFF,NA,TRBJ2-1,NA,TRBV6-2/TRBV6-3
TGTGCCAGCAGCGAGGGGAATTCCTACGAGCAGTACTTC,CASSEGNSYEQYF,NA,TRBJ2-7,NA,TRBV9